This T cell receptor (beta chain) came from a study of T cell changes during pregnancy in multiple sclerosis. Germline V gene data show CDR1 as SQVTM and CDR2 as ANQGSEA. The CDR3 is 15 residues long. J was trimmed by 3 bases and V by 4 bases; bases with no gene match: 4. Assay: immunoSEQ multiplex PCR; the TCRdb copy retains only in-frame clones and omits some. The sample includes approximately 110,000 clones, just over 90% of them seen just once. Sequences were derived from peripheral blood, sampled after pregnancy. V is TRBV29-1 and J is TRBJ2-3; TRBD2 agrees at 13 bases. The sequence derives from a female donor with multiple sclerosis, enrolled in a pregnancy study. The CDR3, as DNA: TGCAGCGTTGGAGAACTAGCGGGGGGGACAGATACGCAGTATTTT. It is translated as CSVGELAGGTDTQYF.